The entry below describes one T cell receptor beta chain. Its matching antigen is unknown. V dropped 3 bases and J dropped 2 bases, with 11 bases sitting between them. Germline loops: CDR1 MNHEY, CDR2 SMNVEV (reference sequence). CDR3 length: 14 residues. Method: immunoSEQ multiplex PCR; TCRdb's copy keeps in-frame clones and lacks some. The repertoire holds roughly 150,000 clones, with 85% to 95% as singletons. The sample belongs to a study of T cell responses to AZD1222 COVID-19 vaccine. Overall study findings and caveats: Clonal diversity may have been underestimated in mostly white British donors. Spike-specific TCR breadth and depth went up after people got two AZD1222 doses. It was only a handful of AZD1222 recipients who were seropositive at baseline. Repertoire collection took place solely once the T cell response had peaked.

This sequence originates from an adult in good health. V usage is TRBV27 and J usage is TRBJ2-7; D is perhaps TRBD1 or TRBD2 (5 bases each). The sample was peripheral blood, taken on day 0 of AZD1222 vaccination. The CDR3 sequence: CASSLGRLTYEQYF. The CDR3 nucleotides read TGTGCCAGCAGTTTGGGACGGTTGACCTACGAGCAGTACTTC.